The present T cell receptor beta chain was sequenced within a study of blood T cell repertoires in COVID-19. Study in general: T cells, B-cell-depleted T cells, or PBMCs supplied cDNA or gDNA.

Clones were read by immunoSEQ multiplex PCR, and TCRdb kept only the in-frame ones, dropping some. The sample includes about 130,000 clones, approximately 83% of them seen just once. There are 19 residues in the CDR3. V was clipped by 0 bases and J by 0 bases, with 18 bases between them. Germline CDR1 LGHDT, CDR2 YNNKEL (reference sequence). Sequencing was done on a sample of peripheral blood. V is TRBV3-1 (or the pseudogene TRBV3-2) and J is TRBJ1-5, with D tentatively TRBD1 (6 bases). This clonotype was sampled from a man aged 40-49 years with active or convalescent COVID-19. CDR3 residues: CASSQDRGRGPFSNQPQHF. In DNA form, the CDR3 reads TGTGCCAGCAGCCAAGATCGGGGCAGGGGTCCCTTTAGCAATCAGCCCCAGCATTTT.